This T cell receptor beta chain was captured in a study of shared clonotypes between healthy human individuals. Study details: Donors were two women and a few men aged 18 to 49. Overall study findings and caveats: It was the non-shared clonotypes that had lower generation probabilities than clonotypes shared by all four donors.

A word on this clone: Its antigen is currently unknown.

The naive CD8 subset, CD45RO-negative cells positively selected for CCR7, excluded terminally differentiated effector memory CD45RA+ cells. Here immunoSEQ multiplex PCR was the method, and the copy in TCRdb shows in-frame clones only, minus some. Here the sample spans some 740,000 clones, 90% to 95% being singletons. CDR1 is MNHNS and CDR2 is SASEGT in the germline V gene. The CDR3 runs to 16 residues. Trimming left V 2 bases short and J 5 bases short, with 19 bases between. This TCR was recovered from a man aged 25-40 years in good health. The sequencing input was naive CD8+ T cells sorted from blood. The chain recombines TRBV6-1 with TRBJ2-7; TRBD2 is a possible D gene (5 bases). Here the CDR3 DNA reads TGTGCCAGCAGTGAATTTTTCGGCGGGCAGTTCCACGAGCAGTACTTC. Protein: CASSEFFGGQFHEQYF.